This TCR beta chain was obtained from a study of early T cells in non-severe SARS-CoV-2 infection. TCRdb processed the 5' RACE reads anew with MiXCR; each CDR3 protein has one entry. The sample consists of tens of thousands of distinct CDR3 sequences, roughly 12% of them appearing once. The length of the CDR3 is 13 residues. V lost 3 bases to trimming and J lost 2 bases, with 8 bases between them. Germline CDR1 SQVTM, CDR2 ANQGSEA. The sample in question was whole blood, obtained at baseline. The V call is TRBV29-1, the J call TRBJ1-3; no clear D gene. The source is an adult who was a healthcare worker with PCR-confirmed SARS-CoV-2 infection or an uninfected control (not recorded which). The CDR3 spells CSVELAAGNTIYF. Here the CDR3 DNA reads TGCAGCGTTGAGTTAGCAGCTGGAAACACCATATATTTT.